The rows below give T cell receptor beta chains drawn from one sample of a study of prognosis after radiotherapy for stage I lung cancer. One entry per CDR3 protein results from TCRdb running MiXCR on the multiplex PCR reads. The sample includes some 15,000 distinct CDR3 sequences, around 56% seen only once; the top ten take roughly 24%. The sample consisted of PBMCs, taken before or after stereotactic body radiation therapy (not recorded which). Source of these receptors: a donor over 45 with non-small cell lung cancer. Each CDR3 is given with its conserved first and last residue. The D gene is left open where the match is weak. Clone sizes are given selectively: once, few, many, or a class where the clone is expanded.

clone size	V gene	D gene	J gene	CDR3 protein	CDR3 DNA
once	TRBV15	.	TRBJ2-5	CATSRDDWAAGETQYF	TGTGCCACCAGCAGAGATGATTGGGCAGCAGGAGAGACCCAGTACTTC
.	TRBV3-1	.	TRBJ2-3	CASSQGGQGTDTQYF	TGTGCCAGCAGCCAGGGGGGGCAGGGAACAGATACGCAGTATTTT
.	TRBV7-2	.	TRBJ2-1	CASSYTGTRREQFF	TGTGCCAGCAGCTACACCGGGACCCGCCGTGAGCAGTTCTTC
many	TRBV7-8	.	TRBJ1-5	CASRRDTGRSNQPQHF	TGTGCCAGCAGAAGGGATACGGGGCGTAGCAATCAGCCCCAGCATTTT
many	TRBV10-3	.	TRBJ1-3	CAISEPGRLSGNTIYF	TGTGCCATCAGTGAGCCGGGACGGCTCTCTGGAAACACCATATATTTT
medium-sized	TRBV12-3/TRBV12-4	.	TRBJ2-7	CASSIYRYEQYF	TGTGCCAGCAGCATTTACAGGTACGAGCAGTACTTC
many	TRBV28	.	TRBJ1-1	CASSLISGYNTEAFF	TGTGCCAGCAGTTTAATTTCGGGTTATAACACTGAAGCTTTCTTT
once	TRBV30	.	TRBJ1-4	CAWSVWTPEKLFF	TGTGCCTGGAGTGTATGGACGCCCGAAAAACTGTTTTTT
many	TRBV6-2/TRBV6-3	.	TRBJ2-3	CASRIRGGSTDTQYF	TGTGCCAGCAGGATTCGAGGGGGTAGCACAGATACGCAGTATTTT
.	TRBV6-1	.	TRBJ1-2	CASSHTDYYGYTF	TGTGCCAGCTCCCATACCGACTACTATGGCTACACCTTC
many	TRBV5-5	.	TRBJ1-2	CVSSMGGLFGYTF	TGTGTCAGCTCCATGGGGGGTCTCTTTGGCTACACCTTC
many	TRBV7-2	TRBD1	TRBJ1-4	CASSRGTGLQKLFF	TGTGCCAGCAGCCGGGGGACAGGGTTGCAAAAACTGTTTTTT
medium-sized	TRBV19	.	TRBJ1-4	CASSISRGTSTNEKLFF	TGTGCCAGTAGTATTTCGCGGGGGACATCAACTAATGAAAAACTGTTTTTT
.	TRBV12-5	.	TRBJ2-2	CASALGPGELFF	TGTGCTAGTGCTTTGGGTCCCGGGGAGCTGTTTTTT
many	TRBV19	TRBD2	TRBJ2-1	CASSPGTSGSVDEQFF	TGTGCCAGTAGTCCCGGGACTAGCGGGAGTGTGGACGAGCAGTTCTTC
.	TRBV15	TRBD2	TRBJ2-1	CATSRRWAGGNNEQFF	TGTGCCACCAGCAGGCGGTGGGCGGGAGGGAACAATGAGCAGTTCTTC
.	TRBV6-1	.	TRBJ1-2	CTSYPGSREWGYGYTF	TGTACCAGCTACCCTGGTTCCAGGGAGTGGGGCTATGGCTACACCTTC
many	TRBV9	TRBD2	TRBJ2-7	CASSVGPGLAGGPIYEQYF	TGTGCCAGCAGCGTAGGGCCCGGACTAGCGGGAGGGCCCATCTACGAGCAGTACTTC
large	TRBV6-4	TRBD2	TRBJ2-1	CASSDGTSGSEVDEQFF	TGTGCCAGCAGTGACGGGACTAGCGGGAGTGAGGTCGATGAGCAGTTCTTC
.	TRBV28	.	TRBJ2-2	CASSFDEITNTRELFF	TGTGCCAGCAGCTTCGACGAAATCACGAACACCCGGGAGCTGTTTTTT
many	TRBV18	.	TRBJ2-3	CASSGTRDTQYF	TGTGCCAGCTCCGGGACAAGGGATACGCAGTATTTT
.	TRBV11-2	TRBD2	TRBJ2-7	CASSLGGLAASYEQYF	TGTGCCAGCAGCTTAGGCGGACTAGCGGCCTCCTACGAGCAGTACTTC
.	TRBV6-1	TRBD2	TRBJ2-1	CATQRELYNEQFF	TGTGCCACCCAGCGGGAGCTATACAATGAGCAGTTCTTC
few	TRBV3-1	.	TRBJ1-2	CASIEWLGYTF	TGTGCCAGCATCGAGTGGCTCGGCTACACCTTC
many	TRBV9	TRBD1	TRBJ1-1	CASSPMTGLEAFF	TGTGCCAGCAGCCCGATGACAGGGTTAGAAGCTTTCTTT
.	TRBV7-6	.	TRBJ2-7	CASSLDWVGEQYF	TGTGCCAGCAGCTTAGACTGGGTGGGTGAGCAGTACTTC
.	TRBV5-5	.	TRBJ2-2	CASSFSRINTGELFF	TGTGCCAGCAGCTTTTCCAGGATAAACACCGGGGAGCTGTTTTTT
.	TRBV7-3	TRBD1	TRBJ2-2	CASSPDRGTGELFF	TGTGCCAGCAGCCCCGACAGGGGTACCGGGGAGCTGTTTTTT
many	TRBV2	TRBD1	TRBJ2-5	CASRRDRETQYF	TGTGCCAGCAGAAGGGACAGGGAGACCCAGTACTTC